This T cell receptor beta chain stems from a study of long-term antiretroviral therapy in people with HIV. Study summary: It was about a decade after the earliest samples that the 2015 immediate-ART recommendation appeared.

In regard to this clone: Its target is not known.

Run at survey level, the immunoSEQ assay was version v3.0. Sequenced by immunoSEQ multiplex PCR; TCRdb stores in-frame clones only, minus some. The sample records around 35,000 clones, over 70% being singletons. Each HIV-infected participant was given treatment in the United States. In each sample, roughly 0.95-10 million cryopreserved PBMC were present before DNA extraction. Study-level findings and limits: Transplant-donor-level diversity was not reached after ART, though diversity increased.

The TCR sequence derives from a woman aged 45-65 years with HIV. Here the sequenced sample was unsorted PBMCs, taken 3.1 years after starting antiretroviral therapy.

The CDR3 sequence is CATSRAGQGYFKAFF. The CDR3 DNA is TGTGCCACCAGCAGAGCGGGACAGGGATATTTTAAAGCTTTCTTT. The rearrangement uses TRBV15 and TRBJ1-1, with 9 nucleotides matching TRBD1. Germline loops: CDR1 LNHNV, CDR2 YYDKDF (reference sequence). The V segment lost 1 base and the J segment 9 bases; nucleotides outside the gene matches: 9. The CDR3 runs 15 residues.